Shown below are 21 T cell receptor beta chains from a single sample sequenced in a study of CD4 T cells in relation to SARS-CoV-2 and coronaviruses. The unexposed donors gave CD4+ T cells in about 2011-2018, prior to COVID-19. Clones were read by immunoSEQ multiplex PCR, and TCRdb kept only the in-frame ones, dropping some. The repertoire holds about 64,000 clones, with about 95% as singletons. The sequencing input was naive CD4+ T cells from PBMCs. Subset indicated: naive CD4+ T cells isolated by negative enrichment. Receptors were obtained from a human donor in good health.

The CDR3: CAWSDQSGIEQFF. The CDR3 nucleotides are TGTGCCTGGAGCGATCAAAGCGGGATTGAGCAGTTCTTC. The chain links TRBV30 to TRBJ2-1; 7 bases match TRBD2. Germline V gene sequence: CDR1 GTSNPN, CDR2 SVGIG (reference sequence). The CDR3 is 13 residues long. Trimming at V came to 3 bases and at J to 9 bases, leaving 8 bases not matched to a gene.

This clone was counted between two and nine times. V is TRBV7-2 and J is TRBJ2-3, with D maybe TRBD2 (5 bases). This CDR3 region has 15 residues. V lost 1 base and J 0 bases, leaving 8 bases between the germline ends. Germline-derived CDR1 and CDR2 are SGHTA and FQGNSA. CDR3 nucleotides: TGTGCCAGCAGCTTAGATGGCGGGAGCACAGATACGCAGTATTTT. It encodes CASSLDGGSTDTQYF.

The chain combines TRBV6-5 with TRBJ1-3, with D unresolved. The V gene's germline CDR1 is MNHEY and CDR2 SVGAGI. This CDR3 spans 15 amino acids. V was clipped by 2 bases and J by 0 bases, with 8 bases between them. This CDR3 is CASSYGPSSGNTIYF. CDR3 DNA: TGTGCCAGCAGTTACGGGCCAAGCTCTGGAAACACCATATATTTT.

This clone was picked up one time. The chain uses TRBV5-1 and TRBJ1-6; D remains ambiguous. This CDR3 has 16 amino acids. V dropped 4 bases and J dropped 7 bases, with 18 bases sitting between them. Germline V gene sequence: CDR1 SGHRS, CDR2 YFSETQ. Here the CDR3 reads CASSPGRGSGNSPLHF. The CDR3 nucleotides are TGCGCCAGCAGCCCCGGACGAGGATCGGGGAATTCACCCCTCCACTTT.

The CDR3 DNA sequence: TGTGCAAGTCGCTTAGATCCACGCCGAAGCTCTGGAAACACCATATATTTT. Translating gives CASRLDPRRSSGNTIYF. The rearrangement joins TRBV12-2 to TRBJ1-3. TRBV12-2 is flagged as a pseudogene. The CDR3 runs to 17 residues.

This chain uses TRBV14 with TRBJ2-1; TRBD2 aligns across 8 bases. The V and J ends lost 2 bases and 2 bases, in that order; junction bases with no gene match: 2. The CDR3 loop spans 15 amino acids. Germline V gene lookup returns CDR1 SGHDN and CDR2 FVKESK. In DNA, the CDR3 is TGTGCCAGCAGCCAACTAGCGGGTGCCTACAATGAGCAGTTCTTC. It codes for CASSQLAGAYNEQFF.

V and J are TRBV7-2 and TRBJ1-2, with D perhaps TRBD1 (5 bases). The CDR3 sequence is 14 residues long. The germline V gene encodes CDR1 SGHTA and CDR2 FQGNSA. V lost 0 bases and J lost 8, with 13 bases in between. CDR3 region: CASSLAKGVDGYTF. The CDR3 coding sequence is TGTGCCAGCAGCTTAGCGAAAGGGGTGGACGGCTACACCTTC.

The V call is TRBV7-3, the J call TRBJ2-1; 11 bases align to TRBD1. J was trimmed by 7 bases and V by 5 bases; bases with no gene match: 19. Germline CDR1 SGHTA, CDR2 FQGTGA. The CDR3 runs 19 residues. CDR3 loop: CASSPERTGGGEQGNEQFF. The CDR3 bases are TGTGCCAGCAGCCCCGAGAGGACAGGGGGCGGGGAGCAGGGAAATGAGCAGTTCTTC.

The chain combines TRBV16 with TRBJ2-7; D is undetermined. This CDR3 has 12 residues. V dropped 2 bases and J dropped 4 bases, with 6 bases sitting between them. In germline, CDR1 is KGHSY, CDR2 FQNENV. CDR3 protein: CASSQDWYEQYF. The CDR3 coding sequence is TGTGCCAGCAGCCAAGATTGGTACGAGCAGTACTTC.

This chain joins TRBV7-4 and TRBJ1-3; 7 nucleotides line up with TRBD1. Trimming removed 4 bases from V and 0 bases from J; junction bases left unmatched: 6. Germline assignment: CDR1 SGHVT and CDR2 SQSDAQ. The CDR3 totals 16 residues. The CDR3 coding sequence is TGTGCCAGCAGCTGCCCGACAGGGTGCTCTGGAAACACCATATATTTT. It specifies CASSCPTGCSGNTIYF.

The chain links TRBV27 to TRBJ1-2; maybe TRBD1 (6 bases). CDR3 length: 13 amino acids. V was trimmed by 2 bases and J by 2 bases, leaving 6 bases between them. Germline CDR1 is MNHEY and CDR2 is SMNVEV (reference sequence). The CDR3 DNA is TGTGCCAGCAGTTTAGACAGGAACTATGGCTACACCTTC. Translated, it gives CASSLDRNYGYTF.

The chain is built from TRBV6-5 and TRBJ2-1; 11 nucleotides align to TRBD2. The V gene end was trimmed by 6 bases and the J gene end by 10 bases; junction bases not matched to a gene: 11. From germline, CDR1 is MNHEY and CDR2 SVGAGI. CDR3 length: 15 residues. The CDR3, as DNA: TGTGCCAGCAGGAAGACTAGCGGGACTTCGTACGAGCAGTTCTTC. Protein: CASRKTSGTSYEQFF.

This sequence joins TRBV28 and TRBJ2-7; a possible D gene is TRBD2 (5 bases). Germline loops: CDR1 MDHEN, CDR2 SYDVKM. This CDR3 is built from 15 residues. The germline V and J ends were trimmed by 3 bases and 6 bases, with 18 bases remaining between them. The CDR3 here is CASSFTAHSRGEQYF. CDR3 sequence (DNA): TGTGCCAGCAGTTTTACGGCCCACTCCCGGGGCGAGCAGTACTTC.

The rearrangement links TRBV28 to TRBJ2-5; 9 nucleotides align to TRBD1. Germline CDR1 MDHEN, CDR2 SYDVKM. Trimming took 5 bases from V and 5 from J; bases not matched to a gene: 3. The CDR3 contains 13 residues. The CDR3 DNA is TGTGCCAGCAGTAGGACAGGGGACGAGACCCAGTACTTC. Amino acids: CASSRTGDETQYF.

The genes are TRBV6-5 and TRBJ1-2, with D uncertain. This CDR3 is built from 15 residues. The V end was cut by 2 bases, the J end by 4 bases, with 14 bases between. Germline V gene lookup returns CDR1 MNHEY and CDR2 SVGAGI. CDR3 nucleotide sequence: TGTGCCAGCAGTTACCTGACAACAGATGGCTATGGCTACACCTTC. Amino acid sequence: CASSYLTTDGYGYTF.

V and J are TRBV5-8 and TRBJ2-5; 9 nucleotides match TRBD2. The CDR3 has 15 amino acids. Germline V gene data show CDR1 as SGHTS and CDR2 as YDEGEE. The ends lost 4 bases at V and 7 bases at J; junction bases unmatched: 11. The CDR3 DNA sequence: TGTGCCAGCAGCACCTTTGGGACTAGCACGGCGACCCAGTACTTC. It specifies CASSTFGTSTATQYF.

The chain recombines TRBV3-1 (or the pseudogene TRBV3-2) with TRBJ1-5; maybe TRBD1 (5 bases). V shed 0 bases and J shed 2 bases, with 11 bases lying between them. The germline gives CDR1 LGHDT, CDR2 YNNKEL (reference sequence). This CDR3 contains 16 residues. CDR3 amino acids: CASSQDGGVGNQPQHF. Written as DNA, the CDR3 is TGTGCCAGCAGCCAAGATGGGGGAGTGGGCAATCAGCCCCAGCATTTT.

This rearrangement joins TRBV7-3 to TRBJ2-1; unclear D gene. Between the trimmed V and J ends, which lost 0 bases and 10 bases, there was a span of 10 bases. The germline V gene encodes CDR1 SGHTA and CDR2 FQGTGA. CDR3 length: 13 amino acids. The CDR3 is CASSLTGQGEQFF. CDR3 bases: TGTGCCAGCAGCTTAACCGGCCAAGGGGAGCAGTTCTTC.

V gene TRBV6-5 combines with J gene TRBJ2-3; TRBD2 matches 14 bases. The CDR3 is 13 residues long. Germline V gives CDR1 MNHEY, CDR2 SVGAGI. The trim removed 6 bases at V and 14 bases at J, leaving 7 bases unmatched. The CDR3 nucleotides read TGTGCCAGCAGGGGACTAGCGGGAGAGGGTGGGTATTTT. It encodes CASRGLAGEGGYF.

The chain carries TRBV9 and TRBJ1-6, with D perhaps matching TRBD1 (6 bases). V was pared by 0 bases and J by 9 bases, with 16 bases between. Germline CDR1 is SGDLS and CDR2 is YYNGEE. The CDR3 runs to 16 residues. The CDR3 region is CASSVDGQSVRSPLHF. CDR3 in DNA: TGTGCCAGCAGCGTAGATGGACAGTCGGTGCGTTCACCCCTCCACTTT.

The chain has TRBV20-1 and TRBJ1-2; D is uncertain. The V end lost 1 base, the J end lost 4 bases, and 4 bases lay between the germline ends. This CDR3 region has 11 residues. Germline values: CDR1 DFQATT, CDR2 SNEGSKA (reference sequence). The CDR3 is CSARAFYGYTF. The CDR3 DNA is TGCAGTGCTAGAGCGTTCTATGGCTACACCTTC.